The 32 T cell receptor beta chains below come from one sample, sequenced in a study of cytomegalovirus exposure and HLA in healthy donors. The study ran its PCR with 60 Vbeta and 13 Jbeta primers. The protocol was immunoSEQ multiplex PCR, while the TCRdb copy is restricted to in-frame clones and leaves out a portion. Found here are 140,000 to 150,000 clones, approximately 80% of them singletons; the top ten hold roughly 4%. What was sequenced was PBMCs. The receptors shown here come from a woman aged 40 to 55 in good health and CMV-seropositive.

The rearrangement links TRBV21-1 to TRBJ1-5; TRBD1 is taken as the D call from the table, unchecked against the DNA. TRBV21-1 is assigned pseudogene status. The CDR3 spans 13 residues. CDR3 residues: CATSGTAYQPQHF. CDR3 nucleotides: TGTGCCACCTCCGGGACAGCGTATCAGCCCCAGCATTTT.

This sequence joins TRBV9 and TRBJ1-3, with a weak D call TRBD1 (6 bases). Germline V gene data show CDR1 as SGDLS and CDR2 as YYNGEE. V dropped 0 bases and J dropped 0 bases, with 10 bases sitting between them. This CDR3 region has 16 residues. The CDR3 is CASSVAPRGSGNTIYF. The CDR3 DNA reads TGTGCCAGCAGCGTAGCGCCCAGGGGCTCTGGAAACACCATATATTTT.

V is TRBV27 and J is TRBJ2-1, with 12 bases identical to TRBD1. Germline loops: CDR1 MNHEY, CDR2 SMNVEV (reference sequence). Losses at the gene ends were 1 base for V and 9 bases for J; bases not matched to a gene: 7. The CDR3 has 16 amino acids. CDR3 nucleotides: TGTGCCAGCAGTTTATGGGGACAGGGGGCGGGAAGTGAGCAGTTCTTC. Translating it yields CASSLWGQGAGSEQFF.

The sample holds a few counts of this clone. The chain is built from TRBV7-6 and TRBJ2-3; TRBD2 might be the D (7 bases). Per germline, CDR1 SGHVS and CDR2 FNYEAQ. CDR3 length equals 17 residues. With 7 bases removed from V and 2 bases from J, the gap between germline ends came to 22 bases. DNA for the CDR3: TGTGCCAGCACCGAGAAGGGGGGGCCGAGGAACACAGATACGCAGTATTTT. This gives the protein CASTEKGGPRNTDTQYF.

The chain couples TRBV6-5 to TRBJ2-7, with a possible D match to TRBD2 (7 bases). The germline V gene encodes CDR1 MNHEY and CDR2 SVGAGI. V dropped 10 bases and J dropped 5 bases, with 18 bases sitting between them. This CDR3 spans 13 amino acids. CDR3 residues: CAIRGGAPDEQYF. CDR3 sequence (DNA): TGTGCCATCAGAGGGGGGGCGCCCGACGAGCAGTACTTC.

CDR3 amino acids: CSVVPRHSNEKLFF. DNA of the CDR3: TGCAGCGTTGTCCCAAGACACAGTAATGAAAAACTGTTTTTT. The chain carries TRBV29-1 and TRBJ1-4, with D unclear. Looked up from germline, CDR1 is SQVTM and CDR2 is ANQGSEA. The V gene lost 4 bases and the J gene lost 4 bases, with 13 bases spanning the gap. The CDR3 sequence is 14 residues long. The entire variable domain, with the rest obtained from reference TRBV29-1 and TRBJ1-4, is as follows: SAVISQKPSRDICQRGTSLTIQCQVDSQVTMMFWYRQQPGQSLTLIATANQGSEATYESGFVIDKFPISRPNLTFSTLTVSNMSPEDSSIYLCSVVPRHSNEKLFFGSGTQLSVL.

The chain has TRBV6-6 and TRBJ2-5; 8 bases fit TRBD2. CDR3 size: 14 residues. Germline V lookup: CDR1 MNHNY, CDR2 SVGAGI (reference sequence). After removal of 0 bases from V and 5 bases from J, the junction contained 2 bases not matched to a gene. CDR3 sequence (DNA): TGTGCCAGCAGTTACTCCGGGACTAGGGAGACCCAGTACTTC. Translating gives CASSYSGTRETQYF.

This clone was counted only a few times. This chain links TRBV7-2 with TRBJ1-4, with D possibly TRBD1 on 5 matching bases. This CDR3 contains 15 residues. The germline V gene has CDR1 SGHTA and CDR2 FQGNSA. The V end lost 5 bases, the J end lost 8 bases, and 18 bases lay between the germline ends. The CDR3 sequence: CASSPQEGQVEKLFF. DNA of the CDR3: TGTGCCAGCAGCCCCCAGGAGGGGCAGGTGGAAAAACTGTTTTTT. The variable domain in full, completed from reference TRBV7-2 and TRBJ1-4, reads GAGVSQSPSNKVTEKGKDVELRCDPISGHTALYWYRQSLGQGLEFLIYFQGNSAPDKSGLPSDRFSAERTGGSVSTLTIQRTQQEDSAVYLCASSPQEGQVEKLFFGSGTQLSVL.

This sequence joins TRBV2 and TRBJ1-6; weak D call: TRBD1 (5 bases). The V gene lost 4 bases and the J gene lost 10 bases, with 14 bases spanning the gap. This CDR3 has 14 residues. Germline loops: CDR1 SNHLY, CDR2 FYNNEI. Here the CDR3 DNA reads TGTGCCAGCAGTGGGGGCGCGGTGAGGTCACCCCTCCACTTT. This codes for CASSGGAVRSPLHF.

The chain uses TRBV7-2 and TRBJ2-5, with 11 nucleotides matching TRBD2. The CDR3 is 16 amino acids. V lost 1 base, J lost 5 bases, and 6 bases stayed unmatched. The germline V gene has CDR1 SGHTA and CDR2 FQGNSA. CDR3 nucleotide sequence: TGTGCCAGCAGCTTAGTAGCGGGGGGGCCACAGGAGACCCAGTACTTC. It yields the protein CASSLVAGGPQETQYF.

The chain recombines TRBV7-2 with TRBJ2-5; no firm D call. This CDR3 comprises 11 residues. Germline CDR1 and CDR2: SGHTA and FQGNSA. Trimming removed 6 bases from V and 5 bases from J, with 7 bases in between. CDR3 in DNA: TGTGCCAGCAGACTGGTGGAGACCCAGTACTTC. Translated, it gives CASRLVETQYF.

The chain is built from TRBV5-3 and TRBJ2-1, with no clear D. TRBV5-3 is an ORF for which the function is uncertain. The V gene lost 6 bases and the J gene lost 2 bases, with 6 bases spanning the gap. This CDR3 region has 12 residues. This CDR3 reads CARTRAYNEQFF. Written as DNA, the CDR3 is TGTGCCAGAACTCGGGCCTACAATGAGCAGTTCTTC.

In regard to this clone: This sample includes further DNA sequences coding for the same CDR3. The rearrangement links TRBV30 to TRBJ1-3, with 10 bases identical to TRBD1. Germline V lookup: CDR1 GTSNPN, CDR2 SVGIG (reference sequence). Trimming at V came to 3 bases and at J to 5 bases, leaving 10 bases not matched to a gene. This CDR3 spans 16 amino acids. The chain's CDR3 is CAWSVWTGGGRNTIYF. CDR3 bases: TGTGCCTGGAGCGTCTGGACAGGGGGTGGTAGAAACACCATATATTTT.

The chain couples TRBV9 to TRBJ1-1; D is undetermined. This CDR3 has 15 residues. V gave up 0 bases and J gave up 2 bases, with 11 bases separating them. The germline V gene encodes CDR1 SGDLS and CDR2 YYNGEE. CDR3 DNA: TGTGCCAGCAGCGTAGGGGGAGGGTCTAACACTGAAGCTTTCTTT. This gives the protein CASSVGGGSNTEAFF.

The rearrangement uses TRBV7-2 and TRBJ1-6, with D perhaps TRBD1 (6 bases). The CDR3 is 13 amino acids. Germline V gene lookup returns CDR1 SGHTA and CDR2 FQGNSA. V dropped 3 bases and J dropped 10 bases, with 10 bases sitting between them. CDR3 in DNA: TGTGCCAGCAGCTTCAGGGGAGACTCACCCCTCCACTTT. Its protein is CASSFRGDSPLHF.

In its sample, this clone was seen once. This rearrangement joins TRBV30 to TRBJ2-1, with 10 nucleotides matching TRBD2. This CDR3 has 14 residues. J was trimmed by 9 bases and V by 2 bases; bases with no gene match: 7. Germline V gives CDR1 GTSNPN, CDR2 SVGIG (reference sequence). CDR3 loop: CAWSLLAGVGEQFF. In DNA, the CDR3 is TGTGCCTGGAGTCTTCTAGCGGGAGTAGGTGAGCAGTTCTTC.

This clone was detected once. The chain has TRBV9 and TRBJ1-3; D possibly corresponds to TRBD1 (5 bases). CDR3 size: 15 residues. The V gene's germline CDR1 is SGDLS and CDR2 YYNGEE. V lost 4 bases to trimming and J lost 8 bases, with 19 bases between them. The CDR3 DNA sequence: TGTGCCAGCAGCCGCATCGGGGGGGGTTTAGACACCATATATTTT. Translated: CASSRIGGGLDTIYF.

The chain carries TRBV27 and TRBJ1-4, with no clear D. V lost 11 bases and J lost 1, with 11 bases in between. Germline CDR1 MNHEY, CDR2 SMNVEV (reference sequence). The CDR3 is 13 residues long. As DNA, the CDR3 is TGTGCCGCCGGTCGAGTAACTAATGAAAAACTGTTTTTT. It specifies CAAGRVTNEKLFF.

CDR3 nucleotide sequence: TGTGCCAGCAGTGAGGCTGGCAGGGTAGGCAATCAGCCCCAGCATTTT. This translates into CASSEAGRVGNQPQHF. The V gene is TRBV2, the J gene TRBJ1-5, with D possibly being TRBD1 (5 bases). Germline V gene sequence: CDR1 SNHLY, CDR2 FYNNEI. With 3 bases removed from V and 2 bases from J, the gap between germline ends came to 14 bases. CDR3 length equals 16 residues.

A word on this clone: The sample carries other DNA sequences with the same CDR3. V and J are TRBV5-6 and TRBJ1-5, with 9 bases aligning to TRBD1. The CDR3 covers 16 residues. The ends lost 2 bases at V and 1 base at J; junction bases unmatched: 4. Looked up from germline, CDR1 is SGHDT and CDR2 is YYEEEE. The chain's CDR3 is CASSLNRGLSNQPQHF. The CDR3 DNA is TGTGCCAGCAGCTTAAACAGGGGGCTAAGCAATCAGCCCCAGCATTTT.

The V gene is TRBV28, the J gene TRBJ2-7, with a possible D match to TRBD2 (6 bases). In germline, CDR1 is MDHEN, CDR2 SYDVKM. Trimming took off 4 bases at V and 3 bases at J, with 13 bases between the two ends. This CDR3 is built from 14 residues. This chain's CDR3 is CASSSGTPIYEQYF. The CDR3, as DNA: TGTGCCAGCAGTTCAGGGACTCCCATCTACGAGCAGTACTTC.

This clone was observed a single time. The CDR3 reads CASSGDREGNNEQFF. The CDR3 DNA reads as TGTGCCAGCAGTGGGGACAGGGAAGGAAACAATGAGCAGTTCTTC. The chain links TRBV6-5 to TRBJ2-1; 9 bases fit TRBD1. V shed 5 bases and J 5 bases; nucleotides not matched to a gene: 7. CDR1 is MNHEY and CDR2 is SVGAGI in the germline V gene. CDR3 length equals 15 residues.

This clone was counted once. V gene TRBV6-1 combines with J gene TRBJ2-2, with 10 nucleotides matching TRBD1. The CDR3 has 15 residues. J was trimmed by 2 bases and V by 6 bases; bases with no gene match: 3. Germline V gives CDR1 MNHNS, CDR2 SASEGT. CDR3 region: CASRGTGDNTGELFF. In nucleotides, the CDR3 is TGTGCCAGCAGGGGGACAGGGGACAACACCGGGGAGCTGTTTTTT.

The rearrangement joins TRBV19 to TRBJ1-1; the D is unclear. The length of the CDR3 is 12 residues. Germline values: CDR1 LNHDA, CDR2 SQIVND (reference sequence). V was pared by 6 bases and J by 4 bases, with 9 bases between. CDR3 in DNA: TGTGCCAGTAGGGCGGGCCCCACTGAAGCTTTCTTT. Translating gives CASRAGPTEAFF.

The chain combines TRBV6-6 with TRBJ1-6; 10 bases line up with TRBD1. V was pared by 5 bases and J by 9 bases, with 1 base of the junction left unmatched. CDR1 is MNHNY, CDR2 SVGAGI, per germline (reference sequence). This CDR3 has 13 amino acids. The CDR3, as DNA: TGTGCCAGCAGTGACAGGGGGCTTTCACCCCTCCACTTT. Residues: CASSDRGLSPLHF.

The V gene is TRBV7-8, the J gene TRBJ1-5, with 9 bases lining up with TRBD1. The CDR3 runs to 14 residues. Germline V gene data show CDR1 as SGHVS and CDR2 as FQNEAQ. Trimming cost V 4 bases and J 7 bases; bases outside gene matches: 5. The CDR3 loop reads CASSSTGGGQPQHF. CDR3 coding DNA: TGTGCCAGCAGCTCCACAGGGGGCGGGCAGCCCCAGCATTTT. The whole variable domain, filled in from reference TRBV7-8 and TRBJ1-5, reads GAGVSQSPRYKVAKRGQDVALRCDPISGHVSLFWYQQALGQGPEFLTYFQNEAQLDKSGLPSDRFFAERPEGSVSTLKIQRTQQEDSAVYLCASSSTGGGQPQHFGDGTRLSIL.

J is TRBJ1-4 and V is TRBV6-5; TRBD1 might be the D (6 bases). From germline, CDR1 is MNHEY and CDR2 SVGAGI. CDR3 size: 14 residues. Trimming left V 4 bases short and J 7 bases short, with 13 bases between. The CDR3 nucleotides read TGTGCCAGCAGTTCCAGGGGCGGGGGTGAAAAACTGTTTTTT. Protein product: CASSSRGGGEKLFF.

The rearrangement joins TRBV9 to TRBJ2-7, with 7 positions matching TRBD1. J lost 7 bases, V lost 0 bases, and 10 bases had no gene match. Looked up from germline, CDR1 is SGDLS and CDR2 is YYNGEE. The CDR3 consists of 15 residues. The CDR3 is CASSVGTKQGTEQYF. CDR3 sequence (DNA): TGTGCCAGCAGCGTAGGAACCAAACAGGGGACAGAGCAGTACTTC.

The chain combines TRBV18 with TRBJ2-3, with 7 bases aligning to TRBD2. The CDR3 has 16 residues. The junction had 6 bases not matched to a gene; V was cut back by 1 base and J by 2 bases. The germline V gene has CDR1 KGHSH and CDR2 LQKENI. The CDR3 region is CASSPLASGFTDTQYF. The CDR3 region has the DNA TGTGCCAGCTCACCACTCGCTAGCGGATTCACAGATACGCAGTATTTT.

In the case of this clone: Sequence at one end of the junction differs from germline and may be a read error. The rearrangement joins TRBV28 to TRBJ2-5; TRBD1 agrees at 10 bases. CDR3 size: 12 residues. CDR1 and CDR2 from the germline V gene are MDHEN and SYDVKM. DNA for the CDR3: TGTGCCAGCAGTGCTCCCGGGACAGGGGCGAACTTC. Translated, it gives CASSAPGTGANF.

CDR3 in DNA: TGTGCCACCAGCAGAGATGAGGGAAGGCCTGAAGCTTTCTTT. Translated: CATSRDEGRPEAFF. This chain uses TRBV15 with TRBJ1-1; D not resolved. The germline CDR1 and CDR2 sequences are LNHNV and YYDKDF (reference sequence). Trimming stripped 0 bases from V and 6 bases from J, with 11 bases between. CDR3 size: 14 residues.

This sequence joins TRBV19 and TRBJ2-1, with 8 bases identical to TRBD2. Germline V CDR1 and CDR2: LNHDA, SQIVND (reference sequence). The V gene end was trimmed by 1 base and the J gene end by 3 bases; junction bases not matched to a gene: 2. The CDR3 covers 15 residues. This chain's CDR3 is CASSIALAGYNEQFF. The CDR3 DNA reads TGTGCCAGTAGTATAGCCCTAGCGGGCTACAATGAGCAGTTCTTC.